These 32 T cell receptor beta chains were all obtained from the same sample, sequenced in a study of beta chain features in type 1 diabetes. Expressed TCRB transcripts were sequenced after all isolated RNA was converted to cDNA. Produced via immunoSEQ multiplex PCR; TCRdb's table is partial and in-frame only. The top ten clones hold almost 0.65% of a sample with about 140,000 clones, 9.7% of them seen once. Sequenced sample: central memory CD4+ T cells from blood. All receptors derive from a woman between 40 and 50 years old in good health.

There are a few counts of this clone. V usage is TRBV5-4 and J usage is TRBJ1-2, with D maybe TRBD1 (6 bases). CDR3 length equals 15 residues. V was cut by 0 bases and J by 4 bases, with 13 bases left in between. CDR1 and CDR2 (germline): SGHNT, YYREEE (reference sequence). In DNA, the CDR3 is TGTGCCAGCAGCTTGGCCGGCGGACAGATCTATGGCTACACCTTC. It specifies CASSLAGGQIYGYTF.

This clone was recorded a few times. This chain joins TRBV27 and TRBJ2-7; TRBD2 agrees at 10 bases. In germline, CDR1 is MNHEY, CDR2 SMNVEV (reference sequence). V lost 4 bases to trimming and J lost 2 bases; unmatched junction nucleotides: 14. The CDR3 spans 18 residues. The CDR3 sequence is CASSYLAGANSAAYEQYF. Here the CDR3 DNA reads TGTGCCAGCAGTTATCTAGCGGGGGCGAACTCGGCCGCCTACGAGCAGTACTTC.

The rearrangement joins TRBV11-2 to TRBJ2-7, with 9 nucleotides matching TRBD2. This CDR3 contains 16 residues. The J segment lost 0 bases and the V segment lost 2 bases, leaving 5 bases of the junction unmatched. CDR1 and CDR2 from the germline V gene are SGHAT and FQNNGV. CDR3 nucleotide sequence: TGTGCCAGCAGCTTAATAGCGGGGGTGAGCTCCTACGAGCAGTACTTC. Residues: CASSLIAGVSSYEQYF.

This chain uses TRBV14 with TRBJ2-1; 8 nucleotides align to TRBD2. The germline V gene has CDR1 SGHDN and CDR2 FVKESK. There are 15 residues in the CDR3. V was clipped by 3 bases and J by 7 bases; unmatched bases: 8. This CDR3 is CASSHPGGPENEQFF. The CDR3 DNA is TGTGCCAGCAGCCATCCGGGGGGGCCCGAAAATGAGCAGTTCTTC.

V is TRBV10-1 and J is TRBJ2-1; 7 bases are a match to TRBD1. Losses at the gene ends were 4 bases for V and 6 bases for J; bases not matched to a gene: 0. This CDR3 is built from 12 residues. CDR1 is WNHNN, CDR2 SYGVQD, per germline (reference sequence). CDR3 coding DNA: TGCGCCAGCAGTGCAGGGGGCAATGAGCAGTTCTTC. Protein product: CASSAGGNEQFF.

CDR3 nucleotides: TGTGCCAGTAGTACTAGACAGGTTATGGGAGCCGGGGAGCTGTTTTTT. Translation gives CASSTRQVMGAGELFF. The chain joins TRBV19 to TRBJ2-2; perhaps TRBD1 as D (6 bases). The CDR3 contains 16 residues. Germline loops: CDR1 LNHDA, CDR2 SQIVND (reference sequence). The V gene lost 4 bases and the J gene lost 6 bases, with 18 bases spanning the gap.

There are many counts of this clone. This sequence joins TRBV5-6 and TRBJ1-1; D perhaps matches TRBD1 (6 bases). Trimming pared 2 bases from V and 1 base from J, leaving 12 bases between. The CDR3 totals 15 residues. CDR1 is SGHDT, CDR2 YYEEEE, per germline. CDR3 region: CASSLTDSENTEAFF. CDR3 nucleotides: TGTGCCAGCAGCTTAACGGACAGTGAGAACACTGAAGCTTTCTTT. The complete variable domain, with remaining parts taken from reference TRBV5-6 and TRBJ1-1, reads DAGVTQSPTHLIKTRGQQVTLRCSPKSGHDTVSWYQQALGQGPQFIFQYYEEEERQRGNFPDRFSGHQFPNYSSELNVNALLLGDSALYLCASSLTDSENTEAFFGQGTRLTVV.

The table lists this clone with a few counts. The rearrangement joins TRBV6-5 to TRBJ1-3, with unresolved D. The germline gives CDR1 MNHEY, CDR2 SVGAGI. The CDR3 runs to 15 residues. V shed 8 bases and J shed 0 bases, with 14 bases lying between them. In DNA, the CDR3 is TGTGCCAGCGGCCGGGGAGGCCTCTCTGGAAACACCATATATTTT. Residues: CASGRGGLSGNTIYF.

This clone was seen many times. The chain is built from TRBV18 and TRBJ2-5; D might be TRBD2 (6 bases). V gave up 3 bases and J gave up 5 bases, with 13 bases separating them. Germline V gene sequence: CDR1 KGHSH, CDR2 LQKENI. CDR3 size: 14 residues. CDR3 in amino acids: CASSPGLARETQYF. The CDR3 bases are TGTGCCAGCTCACCTGGGCTAGCGAGGGAGACCCAGTACTTC.

For the CDR3, the DNA is TGTGCCAGCTCACCACCGACAGACTCTGGAAACACCATATATTTT. Amino acid sequence: CASSPPTDSGNTIYF. The chain couples TRBV18 to TRBJ1-3; D perhaps matches TRBD1 (5 bases). CDR3 size: 15 residues. Germline V gene lookup returns CDR1 KGHSH and CDR2 LQKENI. V was shortened by 0 bases and J by 0 bases, with 6 bases between the two germline ends.

This clone showed up just a few times. The CDR3 protein is CAISGTNNSPLHF. In DNA form, the CDR3 reads TGTGCCATCAGTGGGACAAATAATTCACCCCTCCACTTT. The chain is built from TRBV10-3 and TRBJ1-6; the D gene is possibly TRBD1 (5 bases). Trimming removed 4 bases at V and 5 bases at J, with 6 bases between. This CDR3 comprises 13 residues. The germline CDR1 and CDR2 sequences are ENHRY and SYGVKD.

This clone came up many times. The rearrangement joins TRBV29-1 to TRBJ2-7; TRBD1 might be the D (6 bases). This CDR3 has 13 residues. Germline V CDR1 and CDR2: SQVTM, ANQGSEA. The germline V and J ends were trimmed by 2 bases and 6 bases, with 14 bases remaining between them. CDR3 in DNA: TGCAGCGTTGAACAGGGGTCCCTCTCCGAGCAGTACTTC. It specifies CSVEQGSLSEQYF.

In its sample, this clone was seen a few times. This chain uses TRBV27 with TRBJ2-3; 7 bases match TRBD1. This CDR3 has 16 amino acids. V trimming: 5 bases; J trimming: 3 bases; junction bases outside the gene matches: 11. Germline V gene sequence: CDR1 MNHEY, CDR2 SMNVEV (reference sequence). The CDR3 DNA sequence: TGTGCCAGCAGTCCGACAGGGAGTAGAAGGACAGATACGCAGTATTTT. Amino acid sequence: CASSPTGSRRTDTQYF.

This chain connects TRBV6-5 to TRBJ2-7; 7 nucleotides match TRBD1. The V and J ends lost 2 bases and 3 bases, in that order; junction bases with no gene match: 10. The CDR3 is made up of 16 amino acids. Germline-derived CDR1 and CDR2 are MNHEY and SVGAGI. The CDR3 nucleotides read TGTGCCAGCAGTTACCGGGGACAGACTAATTACTACGAGCAGTACTTC. Amino acid sequence: CASSYRGQTNYYEQYF.

This clone was seen only a few times. The gene calls are TRBV10-3 and TRBJ2-7, with unresolved D. The CDR3 covers 15 residues. Germline V lookup: CDR1 ENHRY, CDR2 SYGVKD. V lost 3 bases and J 2 bases, leaving 14 bases between the germline ends. The CDR3 coding sequence is TGTGCCATCAGTGATACAGTCCTTCAAACCTACGAGCAGTACTTC. The encoded protein is CAISDTVLQTYEQYF.

The V gene is TRBV6-5, the J gene TRBJ2-6, with D tentatively TRBD2 (5 bases). This CDR3 comprises 13 residues. V was trimmed by 11 bases and J by 4 bases, leaving 12 bases between them. The germline gives CDR1 MNHEY, CDR2 SVGAGI. Here the CDR3 DNA reads TGTGCCGCAACGGGGTCCGGGGCCAACGTCCTGACTTTC. Its translation: CAATGSGANVLTF.

This clone occurred a few times. CDR3 nucleotides: TGTGCCAGCATCGGTGGAGGGATAAGCACAGATACGCAGTATTTT. Protein: CASIGGGISTDTQYF. The rearrangement uses TRBV7-2 and TRBJ2-3; D might be TRBD2 (6 bases). Germline assignment: CDR1 SGHTA and CDR2 FQGNSA. The V end lost 7 bases, the J end lost 0 bases, and 14 bases lay between the germline ends. The CDR3 is 15 amino acids.

The genes are TRBV5-6 and TRBJ1-2; 9 positions agree with TRBD1. Germline V gives CDR1 SGHDT, CDR2 YYEEEE. This CDR3 comprises 16 residues. After removal of 1 base from V and 8 bases from J, the junction contained 12 bases not matched to a gene. CDR3 in DNA: TGTGCCAGCAGCTTGTTCGGAGAGGACAGGGGAGAAGGCTACACCTTC. Translation: CASSLFGEDRGEGYTF.

This clone came up a few times. J is TRBJ1-1 and V is TRBV5-6; tentative D call: TRBD1 (5 bases). The length of the CDR3 is 15 residues. Germline-derived CDR1 and CDR2 are SGHDT and YYEEEE. V gave up 2 bases and J gave up 2 bases, with 13 bases separating them. The CDR3 is CASSFTPTVNTEAFF. The DNA of the CDR3 is TGTGCCAGCAGCTTTACCCCGACAGTTAACACTGAAGCTTTCTTT.

The sample holds a few counts of this clone. The gene calls are TRBV9 and TRBJ1-3; D is undetermined. This CDR3 has 15 residues. Trimming took off 0 bases at V and 2 bases at J, with 9 bases between the two ends. Germline V CDR1 and CDR2: SGDLS, YYNGEE. The CDR3 loop is CASSVAEGAGNTIYF. CDR3 coding DNA: TGTGCCAGCAGCGTAGCAGAAGGAGCTGGAAACACCATATATTTT. Full variable domain (missing parts from reference TRBV9 and TRBJ1-3): DSGVTQTPKHLITATGQRVTLRCSPRSGDLSVYWYQQSLDQGLQFLIQYYNGEERAKGNILERFSAQQFPDLHSELNLSSLELGDSALYFCASSVAEGAGNTIYFGEGSWLTVV.

The V call is TRBV19, the J call TRBJ2-5; perhaps TRBD2 as D (6 bases). Trimming took off 6 bases at V and 1 base at J, with 15 bases between the two ends. The CDR3 runs 15 residues. The V gene's germline CDR1 is LNHDA and CDR2 SQIVND (reference sequence). The CDR3 DNA reads as TGTGCCAGTAGCGTAATTGGAGGGGCCCAAGAGACCCAGTACTTC. This codes for CASSVIGGAQETQYF. Full variable domain (outside the CDR3, taken from reference TRBV19 and TRBJ2-5): DGGITQSPKYLFRKEGQNVTLSCEQNLNHDAMYWYRQDPGQGLRLIYYSQIVNDFQKGDIAEGYSVSREKKESFPLTVTSAQKNPTAFYLCASSVIGGAQETQYFGPGTRLLVL.

The rearrangement uses TRBV5-1 and TRBJ1-2, with D perhaps TRBD1 (5 bases). CDR3 length: 15 residues. The germline V gene has CDR1 SGHRS and CDR2 YFSETQ. Trimming shortened V by 0 bases and J by 2 bases, and 11 bases separated the two germline ends. The CDR3 sequence is CASSLEPGGNYGYTF. The CDR3 DNA follows: TGCGCCAGCAGCTTGGAACCGGGGGGAAACTATGGCTACACCTTC.

V gene TRBV7-2 combines with J gene TRBJ1-5; D is unclear. V lost 1 base to trimming and J lost 5 bases, with 6 bases between them. CDR1 and CDR2 (germline): SGHTA, FQGNSA. This CDR3 has 13 amino acids. The CDR3 spells CASSLGPDQPQHF. Written as DNA, the CDR3 is TGTGCCAGCAGCTTAGGCCCGGATCAGCCCCAGCATTTT.

The CDR3 here is CSAPLESWQYF. The CDR3, as DNA: TGCAGTGCCCCTCTTGAGTCGTGGCAGTACTTC. The chain is built from TRBV20-1 and TRBJ2-7; D is unresolved. Germline CDR1 DFQATT, CDR2 SNEGSKA (reference sequence). There are 11 residues in the CDR3. Trimming left V 6 bases short and J 9 bases short, with 15 bases between.

This sequence joins TRBV19 and TRBJ2-7; perhaps TRBD1 as D (5 bases). The CDR3 contains 17 residues. V was shortened by 5 bases and J by 3 bases, with 23 bases between the two germline ends. Germline loops: CDR1 LNHDA, CDR2 SQIVND (reference sequence). The CDR3 bases are TGTGCCAGTAGTCCTACCACCGACAGCCCCCGACTCTACGAGCAGTACTTC. Its protein is CASSPTTDSPRLYEQYF.

This clone was found a few times. J is TRBJ1-1 and V is TRBV19; tentatively, D is TRBD1 (6 bases). The germline gives CDR1 LNHDA, CDR2 SQIVND (reference sequence). CDR3 length: 14 residues. Trimming left V 3 bases short and J 9 bases short, with 17 bases between. CDR3 nucleotides: TGTGCCAGTAGTATTGGAACAGGGCTGAATAAAGCTTTCTTT. Its translation: CASSIGTGLNKAFF. The full variable domain, rest sourced from reference TRBV19 and TRBJ1-1, is DGGITQSPKYLFRKEGQNVTLSCEQNLNHDAMYWYRQDPGQGLRLIYYSQIVNDFQKGDIAEGYSVSREKKESFPLTVTSAQKNPTAFYLCASSIGTGLNKAFFGQGTRLTVV.

This clone was picked up a small number of times. V usage is TRBV5-4 and J usage is TRBJ2-1; TRBD2 might be the D (5 bases). The V end was cut by 1 base, the J end by 10 bases, with 15 bases between. Germline V gene sequence: CDR1 SGHNT, CDR2 YYREEE (reference sequence). This CDR3 has 14 residues. The CDR3 region is CASSLRGGSLEQFF. The DNA for the CDR3 is TGTGCCAGCAGCTTGCGGGGTGGAAGTCTCGAGCAGTTCTTC.

The chain employs TRBV19 and TRBJ2-1; 8 bases are shared with TRBD2. V was pared by 6 bases and J by 7 bases, with 8 bases of the junction left unmatched. Germline V gene sequence: CDR1 LNHDA, CDR2 SQIVND (reference sequence). The CDR3 has 14 residues. The CDR3 here is CASRPGGPRNEQFF. The CDR3 coding sequence is TGTGCCAGTAGGCCGGGGGGGCCTAGGAATGAGCAGTTCTTC.

The V gene is TRBV6-1, the J gene TRBJ2-2; a weak D match, TRBD1 (6 bases). V dropped 4 bases and J dropped 5 bases, with 8 bases sitting between them. The CDR3 is made up of 13 amino acids. Germline lookup yields CDR1 MNHNS and CDR2 SASEGT. The CDR3 reads CASSVTGTGELFF. As DNA, the CDR3 is TGTGCCAGCAGTGTTACAGGGACCGGGGAGCTGTTTTTT.

The chain links TRBV10-3 to TRBJ1-2, with D hard to call. Trimming pared 10 bases from V and 4 bases from J, leaving 16 bases between. Germline V CDR1 and CDR2: ENHRY, SYGVKD. This CDR3 contains 13 residues. The CDR3 here is CATWSEGRYGYTF. The CDR3 DNA sequence: TGTGCCACCTGGAGCGAAGGCCGCTATGGCTACACCTTC.

This chain links TRBV5-1 with TRBJ2-2; possibly TRBD2 for D (6 bases). The CDR3 runs 15 residues. The V and J ends lost 0 bases and 2 bases respectively, with 8 bases between them. The germline V gene has CDR1 SGHRS and CDR2 YFSETQ. In nucleotides, the CDR3 is TGCGCCAGCAGCTTGGCGGGGGTAAACACCGGGGAGCTGTTTTTT. Its translation is CASSLAGVNTGELFF.

In this sample, this clone turned up many times. The gene calls are TRBV6-5 and TRBJ2-2; no firm D call. This CDR3 region has 14 residues. Germline lookup yields CDR1 MNHEY and CDR2 SVGAGI. With 0 bases removed from V and 4 bases from J, the gap between germline ends came to 6 bases. As DNA, the CDR3 is TGTGCCAGCAGTTACTCACAGATCACCGGGGAGCTGTTTTTT. The encoded protein is CASSYSQITGELFF.